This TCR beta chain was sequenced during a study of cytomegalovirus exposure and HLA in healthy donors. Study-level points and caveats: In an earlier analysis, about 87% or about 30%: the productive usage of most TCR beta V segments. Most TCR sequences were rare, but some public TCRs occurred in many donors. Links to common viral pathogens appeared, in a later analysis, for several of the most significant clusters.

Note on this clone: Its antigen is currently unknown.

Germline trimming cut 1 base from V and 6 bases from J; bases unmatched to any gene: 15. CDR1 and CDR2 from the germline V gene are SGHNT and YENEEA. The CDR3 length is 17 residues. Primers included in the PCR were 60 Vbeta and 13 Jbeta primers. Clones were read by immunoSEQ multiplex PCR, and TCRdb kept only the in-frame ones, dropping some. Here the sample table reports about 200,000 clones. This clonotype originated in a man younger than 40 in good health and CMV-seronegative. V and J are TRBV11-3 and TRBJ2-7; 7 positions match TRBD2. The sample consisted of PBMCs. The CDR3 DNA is TGTGCCAGCAGCTTAGCTATGGGGGAGGGCCTTTCCCCCGAGCAGTACTTC. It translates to CASSLAMGEGLSPEQYF.